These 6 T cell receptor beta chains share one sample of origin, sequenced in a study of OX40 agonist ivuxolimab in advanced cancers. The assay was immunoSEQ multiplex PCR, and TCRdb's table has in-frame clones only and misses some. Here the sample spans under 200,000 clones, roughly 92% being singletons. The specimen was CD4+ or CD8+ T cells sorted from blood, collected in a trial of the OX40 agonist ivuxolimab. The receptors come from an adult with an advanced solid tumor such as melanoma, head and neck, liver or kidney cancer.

CDR3 protein: CASSLALAGQETQYF. CDR3 sequence (DNA): TGTGCCAGCAGCTTAGCTCTAGCGGGGCAAGAGACCCAGTACTTC. J is TRBJ2-5 and V is TRBV7-9, with 9 bases lining up with TRBD2. J lost 2 bases, V lost 0 bases, and 1 base had no gene match. CDR1 and CDR2 from the germline V gene are SEHNR and FQNEAQ (reference sequence). This CDR3 is 15 amino acids long.

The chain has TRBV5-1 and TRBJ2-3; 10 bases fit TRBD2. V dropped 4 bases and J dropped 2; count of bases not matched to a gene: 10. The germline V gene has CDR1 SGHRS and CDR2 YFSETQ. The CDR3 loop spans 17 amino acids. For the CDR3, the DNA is TGCGCCAGCAGCCCAACAGCGGGGGGGCAGATCACAGATACGCAGTATTTT. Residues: CASSPTAGGQITDTQYF.

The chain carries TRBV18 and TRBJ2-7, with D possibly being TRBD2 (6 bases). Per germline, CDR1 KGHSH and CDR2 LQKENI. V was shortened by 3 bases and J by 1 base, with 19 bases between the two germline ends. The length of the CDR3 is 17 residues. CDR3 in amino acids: CASSPPNQGLASYEQYF. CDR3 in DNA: TGTGCCAGCTCACCCCCGAACCAGGGACTGGCTTCCTACGAGCAGTACTTC. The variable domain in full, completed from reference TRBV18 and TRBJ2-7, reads NAGVMQNPRHLVRRRGQEARLRCSPMKGHSHVYWYRQLPEEGLKFMVYLQKENIIDESGMPKERFSAEFPKEGPSILRIQQVVRGDSAAYFCASSPPNQGLASYEQYFGPGTRLTVT.

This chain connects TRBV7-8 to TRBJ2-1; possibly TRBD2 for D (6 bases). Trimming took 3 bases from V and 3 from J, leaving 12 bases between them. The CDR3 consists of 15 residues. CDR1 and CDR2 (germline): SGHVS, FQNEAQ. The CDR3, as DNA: TGTGCCAGCAGCTTCGTGCGGGGTTACTACAATGAGCAGTTCTTC. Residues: CASSFVRGYYNEQFF.

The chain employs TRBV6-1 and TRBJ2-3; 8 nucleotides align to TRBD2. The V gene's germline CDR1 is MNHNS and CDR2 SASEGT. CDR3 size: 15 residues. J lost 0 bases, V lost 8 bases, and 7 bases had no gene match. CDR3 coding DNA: TGTGCCAGCCTGCCGGGGGGGGCTAGCACAGATACGCAGTATTTT. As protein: CASLPGGASTDTQYF.

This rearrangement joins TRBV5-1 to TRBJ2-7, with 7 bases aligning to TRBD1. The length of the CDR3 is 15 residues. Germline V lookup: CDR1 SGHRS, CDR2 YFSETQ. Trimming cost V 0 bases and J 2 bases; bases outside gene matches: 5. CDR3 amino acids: CASSLDGQAPYEQYF. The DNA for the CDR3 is TGCGCCAGCAGCTTGGATGGACAGGCGCCCTACGAGCAGTACTTC.